These T cell receptor beta chains were read from a single sample in a study of blood T cell repertoires in COVID-19. The table came from immunoSEQ multiplex PCR; TCRdb's copy has only in-frame clones and leaves some out. The sample yields roughly 55,000 clones, roughly 91% seen once. Sequenced: peripheral blood. The receptor source for this set is a man aged 50 or older with active COVID-19. Both conserved end residues are part of each CDR3. Each record gives: V gene, J gene, clone size, D gene, CDR3 DNA, CDR3 protein. The D gene is left open where the match is weak. Expanded clones are given a class, and other clones once, few, many or no size at all.

TRBV19	TRBJ2-2	NA	NA	TGTGCCAGTAGTATCGTGTACACCGGGGAGCTGTTTTTT	CASSIVYTGELFF
TRBV19	TRBJ2-3	NA	NA	TGTGCCAGAATTTGGGCCCAGGGCTTTTTAGATACGCAGTATTTT	CARIWAQGFLDTQYF
TRBV6-6	TRBJ1-1	NA	NA	TGTGCCAGCAAGCTGCAGGGGATGAACACTGAAGCTTTCTTT	CASKLQGMNTEAFF
TRBV19	TRBJ1-5	NA	NA	TGTGCCAGTAGTCCCACAGGGACCCTCAATCAGCCCCAGCATTTT	CASSPTGTLNQPQHF
TRBV4-1	TRBJ2-7	NA	TRBD2	TGCGCCAGCAGCCTTCGGACGGAAACTTCAGCGGGAGCGGCCTTCTACGAGCAGTACTTC	CASSLRTETSAGAAFYEQYF
TRBV5-4	TRBJ2-5	NA	TRBD2	TGTGCCAGCAGCTTGGGGGGAGGGGAGACCCAGTACTTC	CASSLGGGETQYF
TRBV15	TRBJ1-5	NA	NA	TGTGCCACAGGGGAGGACCGAGGTAATCAGCCCCAGCATTTT	CATGEDRGNQPQHF
TRBV5-1	TRBJ2-5	NA	NA	TGCGCCAGCAGCTTACAGGGTGGGCAAGAGACCCAGTACTTC	CASSLQGGQETQYF
TRBV7-8	TRBJ2-1	NA	TRBD1	TGTGCCAGCACCGTCAGGGGGAGACATGAGCAGTTCTTC	CASTVRGRHEQFF
TRBV13	TRBJ2-5	NA	NA	TGTGCCAGCAGCTTCCGGACGGCTAGCCACGTTGAGACCCAGTACTTC	CASSFRTASHVETQYF
TRBV7-2	TRBJ2-7	NA	TRBD1	TGTGCCAGCAGCTCGACGAGCGCCAGGGGGTCCTACGAGCAGTACTTC	CASSSTSARGSYEQYF
TRBV6-6	TRBJ2-2	NA	TRBD2	TGTGCCAGCACCGAAGGACTAGCCGGTGGGGAGCTGTTTTTT	CASTEGLAGGELFF
TRBV9	TRBJ2-1	NA	NA	TGTGCCAGCAGCCCGAGCGACTCCTACAATGAGCAGTTCTTC	CASSPSDSYNEQFF
TRBV5-6	TRBJ2-1	NA	NA	TGTGCCAGCAGTCGTCGACAGAATGAGCAGTTCTTC	CASSRRQNEQFF
TRBV6-5	TRBJ2-6	NA	NA	TGTGCCAGCAGGGCGGATGGGGCCAACGTCCTGACTTTC	CASRADGANVLTF
TRBV19	TRBJ1-1	NA	NA	TGTGCCAGTTCGTCTACGCAGAACACTGAAGCTTTCTTT	CASSSTQNTEAFF
TRBV5-4	TRBJ2-4	once	TRBD2	TGTGCCAGCACCTGGGGGGGGTTAGCCAAAAACATTCAGTACTTC	CASTWGGLAKNIQYF
TRBV7-6	TRBJ2-2	NA	TRBD2	TGTGCCAGCAGCTTAAGACTAGCGGGAGCCCCGAACACCGGGGAGCTGTTTTTT	CASSLRLAGAPNTGELFF
TRBV10-3	TRBJ2-7	NA	NA	TGTGCCATCTCAGGGGTGGGCGAGCAGTACTTC	CAISGVGEQYF
TRBV7-2	TRBJ2-7	NA	TRBD2	TGTGCCAGCAGCCGTACTAGCGGGCTTTCCTACGAGCAGTACTTC	CASSRTSGLSYEQYF
TRBV4-3	TRBJ2-6	NA	NA	TGCGCCAGCAGCCAAGTACGGGGGAGTGGGGCCAACGTCCTGACTTTC	CASSQVRGSGANVLTF
TRBV7-2	TRBJ1-3	NA	TRBD1	TGTGCCAGCAGCTTACGAGGGGGCAAAGGAGACACCATATATTTT	CASSLRGGKGDTIYF
TRBV7-2	TRBJ1-1	NA	NA	TGTGCCAGCACCTCCGGACCTCAGCGGACTGAAGCTTTCTTT	CASTSGPQRTEAFF
TRBV6-5	TRBJ2-5	NA	NA	TGTGCCAGCAGTCAGTACACCTACCAAGAGACCCAGTACTTC	CASSQYTYQETQYF
TRBV2	TRBJ2-2	NA	TRBD1	TGTGCCAGTTCCTCGGGACAGGCGAACACCGGGGAGCTGTTTTTT	CASSSGQANTGELFF
TRBV11-2	TRBJ1-4	NA	NA	TGTGCCAGCAGCTTAGGGGGAGGTAATGAAAAACTGTTTTTT	CASSLGGGNEKLFF